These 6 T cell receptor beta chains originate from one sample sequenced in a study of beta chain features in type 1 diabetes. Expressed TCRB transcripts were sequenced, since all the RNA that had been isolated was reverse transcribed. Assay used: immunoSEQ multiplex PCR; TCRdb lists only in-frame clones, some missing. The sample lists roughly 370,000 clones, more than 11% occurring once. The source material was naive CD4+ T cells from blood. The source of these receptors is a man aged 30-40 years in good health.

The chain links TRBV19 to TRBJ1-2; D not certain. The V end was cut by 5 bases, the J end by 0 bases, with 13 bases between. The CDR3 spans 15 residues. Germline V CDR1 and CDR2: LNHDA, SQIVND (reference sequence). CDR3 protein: CASSPRKTTNYGYTF. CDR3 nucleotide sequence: TGTGCCAGTAGTCCCCGTAAGACCACTAACTATGGCTACACCTTC.

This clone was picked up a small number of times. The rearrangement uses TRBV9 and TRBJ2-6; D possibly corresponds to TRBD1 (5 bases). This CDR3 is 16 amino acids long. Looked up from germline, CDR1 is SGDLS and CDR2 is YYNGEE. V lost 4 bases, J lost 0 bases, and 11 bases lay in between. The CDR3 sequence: CASSTRQSSGANVLTF. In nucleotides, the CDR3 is TGTGCCAGCAGCACCCGACAGAGCTCTGGGGCCAACGTCCTGACTTTC.

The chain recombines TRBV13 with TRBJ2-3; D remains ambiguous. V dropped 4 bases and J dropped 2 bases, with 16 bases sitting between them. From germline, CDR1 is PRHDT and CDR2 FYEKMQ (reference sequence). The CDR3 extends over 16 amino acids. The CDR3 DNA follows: TGTGCCAGCAGCTCCCGGAGAGCCACAATCACAGATACGCAGTATTTT. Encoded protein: CASSSRRATITDTQYF. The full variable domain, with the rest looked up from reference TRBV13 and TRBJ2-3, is AAGVIQSPRHLIKEKRETATLKCYPIPRHDTVYWYQQGPGQDPQFLISFYEKMQSDKGSIPDRFSAQQFSDYHSELNMSSLELGDSALYFCASSSRRATITDTQYFGPGTRLTVL.

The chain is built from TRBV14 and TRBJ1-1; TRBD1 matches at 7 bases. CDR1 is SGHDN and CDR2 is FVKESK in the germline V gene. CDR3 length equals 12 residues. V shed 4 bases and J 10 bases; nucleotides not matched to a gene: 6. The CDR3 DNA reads TGTGCCAGCAGCCCTACAGGGGTAGGAGCTTTCTTT. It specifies CASSPTGVGAFF.

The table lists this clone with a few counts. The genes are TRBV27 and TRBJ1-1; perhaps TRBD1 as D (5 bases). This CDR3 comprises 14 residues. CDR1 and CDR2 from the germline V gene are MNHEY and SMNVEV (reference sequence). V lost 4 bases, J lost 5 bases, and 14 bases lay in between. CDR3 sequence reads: CASSYQGSGTEAFF. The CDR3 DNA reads TGTGCCAGCAGTTATCAGGGATCGGGGACTGAAGCTTTCTTT.

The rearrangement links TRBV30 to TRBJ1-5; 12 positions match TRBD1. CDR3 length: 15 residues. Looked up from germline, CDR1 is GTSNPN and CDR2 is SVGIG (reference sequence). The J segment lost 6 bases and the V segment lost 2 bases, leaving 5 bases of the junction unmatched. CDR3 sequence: CAWSLGQGAFQPQHF. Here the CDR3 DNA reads TGTGCCTGGAGTCTGGGACAGGGGGCTTTTCAGCCCCAGCATTTT.